Listed below are T cell receptor beta chains from one sample, sequenced in a study of sequential checkpoint blockade in melanoma. Repertoires were generated with immunoSEQ multiplex PCR, while TCRdb's copy carries only in-frame clones and drops some. The table includes approximately 22,000 clones, 82% detected once. Sequenced material: CD8+ T cells sorted from blood (inferred from file names), taken from a patient given nivolumab and ipilimumab in sequence. The receptor source for this set is a human donor with melanoma. The CDR3 runs from the conserved cysteine through the conserved F or W.

>TRBV6-1
CASKGDVISYEQYF
>TRBV6-5
CASSDSYEQYF
>TRBV11-3
CASSLGQGANYEQYF
>TRBV15
CATSRGSQGARANEKLFF
>TRBV5-6
CASSWRTGELFF
>TRBV7-3
CASSLRQGGGSGELFF
>TRBV28
CASKTGRSYEQYF
>TRBV20-1
CSAGDSNTF
>TRBV11-2
CASSPRGTGNTIYF
>TRBV7-2
CASSFNSGGNTGELFF
>TRBV19
CASSTTTGRVNGYTF
>TRBV6-1
CASSRAGAVDTQYF
>TRBV21-1
CASPRDEQYF
>TRBV11-2
CASSLDTGGGQTQYF
>TRBV14
CASSQDSRRVTEAFF
>TRBV28
CASSRSTDTQYF
>TRBV5-1
CASSLVGGQETQYF
>TRBV7-2
CASSSSGSYYEQYF
>TRBV27
CASSLQRARSYNEQFF
>TRBV27
CASSLAASTDTQYF
>TRBV5-6
CASSRTSTEQFF
>TRBV29-1
CSVEVTGGNEQFF
>TRBV11-2
CASSLLGAAYGYTF
>TRBV25-1
CASSGQGWTDTQYF